This T cell receptor (beta chain) derives from a study of blood T cell repertoires in COVID-19. Clones were sequenced by immunoSEQ multiplex PCR, and TCRdb holds only the in-frame ones, with some missing. The sample lists about 300,000 clones, approximately 90% occurring once. The ends lost 10 bases at V and 7 bases at J; junction bases unmatched: 3. This CDR3 is built from 13 residues. The germline V gene has CDR1 KGHDR and CDR2 SFDVKD. Sequences were obtained from peripheral blood. The chain links TRBV24-1 to TRBJ2-1; TRBD2 matches at 13 bases. This receptor was taken from a woman in her twenties or thirties with COVID-19, enrolled during active disease. The chain's CDR3 is CATGLAGENEQFF. In DNA, the CDR3 is TGTGCCACTGGACTAGCGGGAGAAAATGAGCAGTTCTTC.